These 14 T cell receptor beta chains share one sample of origin, sequenced in a study of cytomegalovirus exposure and HLA in healthy donors. The PCR had 60 Vbeta and 13 Jbeta primers. The method was immunoSEQ multiplex PCR; TCRdb's version includes in-frame clones alone and lacks a portion of them. Its table records tens of thousands of clones. Material for sequencing was PBMCs. The receptors shown here come from a woman aged 30 to 39 in good health and CMV-seropositive.

Note on this clone: The sample holds other DNA sequences that translate to the same CDR3. The V call is TRBV5-1, the J call TRBJ2-7; D possibly corresponds to TRBD1 (6 bases). CDR1 is SGHRS, CDR2 YFSETQ, per germline. The length of the CDR3 is 13 residues. V was cut by 2 bases and J by 3 bases, with 9 bases left in between. The CDR3 DNA follows: TGCGCCAGCAGCTTAGGGGGTTACTACGAGCAGTACTTC. Amino acid sequence: CASSLGGYYEQYF.

The chain uses TRBV7-9 and TRBJ1-1; 8 bases agree with TRBD1. Trimming cost V 5 bases and J 3 bases; bases outside gene matches: 8. Germline CDR1 and CDR2: SEHNR and FQNEAQ (reference sequence). The CDR3 is made up of 15 amino acids. The CDR3 spells CASSPGQGGDTEAFF. CDR3 nucleotides: TGTGCCAGCAGCCCAGGACAGGGAGGCGACACTGAAGCTTTCTTT.

The V call is TRBV7-2, the J call TRBJ1-2, with 7 bases aligning to TRBD1. The CDR3 length is 14 residues. V trimming: 5 bases; J trimming: 6 bases; junction bases outside the gene matches: 9. Germline V gene data show CDR1 as SGHTA and CDR2 as FQGNSA. The CDR3 sequence: CASSPQGSLNGYTF. The CDR3 DNA follows: TGTGCCAGCAGCCCACAGGGGTCTCTTAATGGCTACACCTTC. The full variable domain, with the rest looked up from reference TRBV7-2 and TRBJ1-2, is GAGVSQSPSNKVTEKGKDVELRCDPISGHTALYWYRQSLGQGLEFLIYFQGNSAPDKSGLPSDRFSAERTGGSVSTLTIQRTQQEDSAVYLCASSPQGSLNGYTFGSGTRLTVV.

This chain joins TRBV19 and TRBJ2-5, with TRBD2 matching 10 bases. With V trimmed by 9 bases and J by 5 bases, 3 bases remained unmatched. The CDR3 is 12 residues long. The germline gives CDR1 LNHDA, CDR2 SQIVND (reference sequence). The CDR3 region is CASRLAGETQYF. CDR3 DNA: TGTGCCAGCCGACTAGCGGGCGAGACCCAGTACTTC.

The rearrangement joins TRBV4-1 to TRBJ1-1; 8 nucleotides align to TRBD1. V lost 4 bases, J lost 1 base, and 8 bases stayed unmatched. Germline CDR1 MGHRA, CDR2 YSYEKL. This CDR3 has 16 amino acids. CDR3 loop: CASSPRQGIGNTEAFF. As DNA, the CDR3 is TGCGCCAGCAGCCCCCGACAGGGGATAGGGAACACTGAAGCTTTCTTT.

The genes are TRBV5-4 and TRBJ2-1, with TRBD1 as a possible D gene (6 bases). Germline-derived CDR1 and CDR2 are SGHNT and YYREEE (reference sequence). V lost 5 bases, J lost 0 bases, and 12 bases lay in between. The CDR3 totals 15 residues. CDR3 region: CASSSGTPSYNEQFF. The CDR3 region has the DNA TGTGCCAGCAGTTCCGGGACACCCTCCTACAATGAGCAGTTCTTC.

This chain uses TRBV5-1 with TRBJ1-1; a possible D gene is TRBD1 (6 bases). Germline assignment: CDR1 SGHRS and CDR2 YFSETQ. CDR3 length equals 14 residues. Trimming took off 1 base at V and 3 bases at J, with 10 bases between the two ends. This CDR3 is CASSLQGLDTEAFF. The CDR3 region has the DNA TGCGCCAGCAGCTTGCAGGGGCTAGACACTGAAGCTTTCTTT.

CDR3 protein: CASSLAGGIQETQYF. DNA of the CDR3: TGCGCCAGCAGCCTAGCGGGGGGGATTCAAGAGACCCAGTACTTC. The chain is built from TRBV4-1 and TRBJ2-5; 11 positions match TRBD2. V trimming: 4 bases; J trimming: 2 bases; junction bases outside the gene matches: 3. The length of the CDR3 is 15 residues. Germline lookup yields CDR1 MGHRA and CDR2 YSYEKL.

V is TRBV5-6 and J is TRBJ2-5; tentatively, D is TRBD1 (5 bases). Trimming stripped 0 bases from V and 7 bases from J, with 10 bases between. Germline CDR1 reads SGHDT; CDR2 reads YYEEEE. CDR3 length: 13 amino acids. The CDR3 region has the DNA TGTGCCAGCAGCTTGGGGGGCTTCGCGACCCAGTACTTC. Translated: CASSLGGFATQYF.

The gene calls are TRBV6-5 and TRBJ1-2, with TRBD1 matching 8 bases. The CDR3 runs to 12 residues. The germline gives CDR1 MNHEY, CDR2 SVGAGI. V lost 8 bases and J lost 4; bases outside the gene matches: 3. This CDR3 reads CASFTGGYGYTF. As DNA, the CDR3 is TGTGCCAGCTTTACAGGGGGCTATGGCTACACCTTC.

CDR3 sequence reads: CASSQELLEGYNEQFF. In nucleotides, the CDR3 is TGCGCCAGCAGCCAAGAACTACTAGAGGGATACAATGAGCAGTTCTTC. The rearrangement uses TRBV4-1 and TRBJ2-1; D might be TRBD2 (5 bases). The ends were cut back, 0 bases at V and 4 bases at J, with 13 bases in the middle. Germline V gene sequence: CDR1 MGHRA, CDR2 YSYEKL. This CDR3 has 16 residues.

The V gene is TRBV30, the J gene TRBJ1-2; possible D gene TRBD1, 6 bases. Germline V CDR1 and CDR2: GTSNPN, SVGIG (reference sequence). This CDR3 spans 13 amino acids. V lost 4 bases to trimming and J lost 4 bases, with 13 bases between them. The CDR3 sequence: CAWNSGVVYGYTF. The CDR3 coding sequence is TGTGCCTGGAACTCAGGGGTGGTCTATGGCTACACCTTC.

The rearrangement links TRBV7-9 to TRBJ2-5; 7 bases align to TRBD2. This CDR3 has 13 residues. V trimming: 6 bases; J trimming: 3 bases; junction bases outside the gene matches: 4. In germline, CDR1 is SEHNR, CDR2 FQNEAQ (reference sequence). The CDR3 DNA reads TGTGCCAGCAGGGAACTAGCGAAAGAGACCCAGTACTTC. It codes for CASRELAKETQYF. Complete variable domain (other parts from reference TRBV7-9 and TRBJ2-5): DTGVSQNPRHKITKRGQNVTFRCDPISEHNRLYWYRQTLGQGPEFLTYFQNEAQLEKSRLLSDRFSAERPKGSFSTLEIQRTEQGDSAMYLCASRELAKETQYFGPGTRLLVL.

V gene TRBV12-5 combines with J gene TRBJ2-5, with 11 bases matching TRBD2. Germline CDR1 and CDR2: LGHNT and FRNRAP. This CDR3 comprises 17 residues. V dropped 5 bases and J dropped 5; count of bases not matched to a gene: 13. As DNA, the CDR3 is TGTGCTAGTGGTCCTCTCTATAGCGGGAGGGCCGTGGAGACCCAGTACTTC. As protein: CASGPLYSGRAVETQYF.